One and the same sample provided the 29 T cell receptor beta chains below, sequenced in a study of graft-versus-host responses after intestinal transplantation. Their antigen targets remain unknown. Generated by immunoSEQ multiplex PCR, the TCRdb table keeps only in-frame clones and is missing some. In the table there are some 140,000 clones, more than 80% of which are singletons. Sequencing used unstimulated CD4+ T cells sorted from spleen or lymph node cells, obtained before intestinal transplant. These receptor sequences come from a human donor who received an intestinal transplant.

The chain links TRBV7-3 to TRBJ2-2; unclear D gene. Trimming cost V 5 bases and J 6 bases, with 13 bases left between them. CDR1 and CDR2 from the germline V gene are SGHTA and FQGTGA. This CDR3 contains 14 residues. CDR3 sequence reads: CASSPNSGAGELFF. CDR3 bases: TGTGCCAGCAGCCCAAACTCAGGAGCCGGGGAGCTGTTTTTT.

The CDR3 DNA reads as TGTGCCAGCAGTGGGTTAGGGGATTCACCCCTCCACTTT. Amino acid sequence: CASSGLGDSPLHF. The V gene is TRBV2, the J gene TRBJ1-6; possibly TRBD1 for D (5 bases). Trimming removed 4 bases from V and 8 bases from J, with 9 bases in between. This CDR3 has 13 residues. CDR1 and CDR2 from the germline V gene are SNHLY and FYNNEI.

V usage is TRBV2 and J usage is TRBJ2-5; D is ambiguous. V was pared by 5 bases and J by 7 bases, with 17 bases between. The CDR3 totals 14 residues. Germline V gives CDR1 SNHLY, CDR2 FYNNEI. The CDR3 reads CASSSEGPLGTQYF. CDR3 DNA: TGTGCCAGCAGTTCCGAAGGACCCCTCGGGACCCAGTACTTC.

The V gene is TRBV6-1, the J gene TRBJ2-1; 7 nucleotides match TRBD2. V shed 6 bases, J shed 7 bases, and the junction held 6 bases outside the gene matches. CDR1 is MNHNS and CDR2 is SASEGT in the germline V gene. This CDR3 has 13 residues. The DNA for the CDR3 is TGTGCCAGCAGGCACGGGGGAGGGAATGAGCAGTTCTTC. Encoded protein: CASRHGGGNEQFF.

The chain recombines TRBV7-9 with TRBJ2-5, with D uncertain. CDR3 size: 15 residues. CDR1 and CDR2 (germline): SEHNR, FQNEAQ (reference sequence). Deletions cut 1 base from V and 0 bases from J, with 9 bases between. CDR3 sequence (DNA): TGTGCCAGCAGCTTAGGTTCCCTGTACCAAGAGACCCAGTACTTC. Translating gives CASSLGSLYQETQYF.

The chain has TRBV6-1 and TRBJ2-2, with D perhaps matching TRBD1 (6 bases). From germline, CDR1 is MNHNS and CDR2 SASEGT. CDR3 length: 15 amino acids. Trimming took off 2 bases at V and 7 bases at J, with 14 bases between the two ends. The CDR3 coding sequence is TGTGCCAGCAGTGAACATTCAGGGGCGGGCGGGGAGCTGTTTTTT. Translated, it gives CASSEHSGAGGELFF.

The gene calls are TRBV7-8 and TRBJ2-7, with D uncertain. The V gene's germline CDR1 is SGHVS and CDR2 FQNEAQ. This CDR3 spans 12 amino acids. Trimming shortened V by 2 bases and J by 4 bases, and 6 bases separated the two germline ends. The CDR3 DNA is TGTGCCAGCAGCTTACGTAAATACGAGCAGTACTTC. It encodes CASSLRKYEQYF.

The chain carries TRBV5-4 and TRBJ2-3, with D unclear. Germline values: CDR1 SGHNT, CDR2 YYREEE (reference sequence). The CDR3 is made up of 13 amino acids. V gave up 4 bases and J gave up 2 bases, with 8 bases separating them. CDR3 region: CASSLETTDTQYF. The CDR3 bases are TGTGCCAGCAGCCTCGAGACCACAGATACGCAGTATTTT.

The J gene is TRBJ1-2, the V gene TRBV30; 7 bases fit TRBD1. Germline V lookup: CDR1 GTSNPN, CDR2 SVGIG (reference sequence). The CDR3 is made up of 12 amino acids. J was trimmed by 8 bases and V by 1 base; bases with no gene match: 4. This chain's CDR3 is CAWSEGAPGYTF. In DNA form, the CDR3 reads TGTGCCTGGAGTGAGGGGGCCCCCGGCTACACCTTC.

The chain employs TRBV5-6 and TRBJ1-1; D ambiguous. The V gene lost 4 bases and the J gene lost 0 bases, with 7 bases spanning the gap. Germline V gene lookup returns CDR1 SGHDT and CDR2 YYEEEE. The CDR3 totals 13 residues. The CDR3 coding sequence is TGTGCCAGCAGCAGGAAAATGAACACTGAAGCTTTCTTT. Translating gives CASSRKMNTEAFF.

The CDR3: CASSDTGVEDTEAFF. The CDR3 DNA reads as TGTGCCAGCAGTGATACGGGGGTTGAGGACACTGAAGCTTTCTTT. The chain recombines TRBV2 with TRBJ1-1, with D possibly matching TRBD1 (5 bases). This CDR3 is built from 15 residues. V was trimmed by 3 bases and J by 3 bases, leaving 14 bases between them. CDR1 is SNHLY and CDR2 is FYNNEI in the germline V gene.

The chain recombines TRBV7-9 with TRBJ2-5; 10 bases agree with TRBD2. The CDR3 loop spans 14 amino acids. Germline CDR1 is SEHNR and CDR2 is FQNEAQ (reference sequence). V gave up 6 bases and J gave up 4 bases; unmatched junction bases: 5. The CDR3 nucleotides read TGTGCCAGCAGACTTAGCGGGGGGAGAGAGACCCAGTACTTC. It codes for CASRLSGGRETQYF.

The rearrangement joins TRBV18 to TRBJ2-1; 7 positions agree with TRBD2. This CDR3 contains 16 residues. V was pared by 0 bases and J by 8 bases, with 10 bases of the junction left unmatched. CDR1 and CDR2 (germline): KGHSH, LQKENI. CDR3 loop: CASSPPLQAGVHEQFF. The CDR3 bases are TGTGCCAGCTCACCACCTTTACAGGCGGGAGTCCATGAGCAGTTCTTC.

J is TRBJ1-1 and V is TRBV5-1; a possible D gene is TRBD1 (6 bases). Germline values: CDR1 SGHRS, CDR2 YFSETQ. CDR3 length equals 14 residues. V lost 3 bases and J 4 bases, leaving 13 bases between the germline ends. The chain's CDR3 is CASSSTTGFTEAFF. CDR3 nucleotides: TGCGCCAGCAGCTCAACCACAGGGTTCACTGAAGCTTTCTTT.

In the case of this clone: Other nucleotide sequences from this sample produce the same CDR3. The CDR3: CSVGARQSNTEAFF. DNA of the CDR3: TGCAGCGTTGGAGCTAGACAGAGTAACACTGAAGCTTTCTTT. The chain links TRBV29-1 to TRBJ1-1; D possibly corresponds to TRBD1 (5 bases). V was cut by 4 bases and J by 2 bases, with 14 bases left in between. Germline V CDR1 and CDR2: SQVTM, ANQGSEA. The CDR3 has 14 residues.

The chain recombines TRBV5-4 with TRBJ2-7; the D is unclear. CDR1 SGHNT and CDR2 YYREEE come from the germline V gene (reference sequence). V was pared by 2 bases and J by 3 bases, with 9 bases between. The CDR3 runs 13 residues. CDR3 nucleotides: TGTGCCAGCAGCTTAGACGGTCACTACGAGCAGTACTTC. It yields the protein CASSLDGHYEQYF.

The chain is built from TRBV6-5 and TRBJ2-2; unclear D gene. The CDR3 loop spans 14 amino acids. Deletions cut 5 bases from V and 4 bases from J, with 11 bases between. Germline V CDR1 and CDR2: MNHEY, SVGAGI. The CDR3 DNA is TGTGCCAGCAGTGAAGTCCCTACCACCGGGGAGCTGTTTTTT. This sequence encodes CASSEVPTTGELFF.

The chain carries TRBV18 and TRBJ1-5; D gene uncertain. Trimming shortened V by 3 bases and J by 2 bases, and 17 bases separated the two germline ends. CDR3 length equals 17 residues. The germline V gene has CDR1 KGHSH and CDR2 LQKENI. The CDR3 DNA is TGTGCCAGCTCACCGAGGGCCAGGAGCGGGGGCAATCAGCCCCAGCATTTT. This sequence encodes CASSPRARSGGNQPQHF.

The CDR3 here is CASSLGQVAYQPQHF. The CDR3 DNA sequence: TGTGCCAGCAGCCTCGGACAGGTTGCCTATCAGCCCCAGCATTTT. V and J are TRBV5-8 and TRBJ1-5; 7 bases map to TRBD1. Germline loops: CDR1 SGHTS, CDR2 YDEGEE. The V segment lost 4 bases and the J segment 5 bases; nucleotides outside the gene matches: 9. The CDR3 runs 15 residues.

CDR3 region: CASSLVSTGGTEAFF. The CDR3 coding sequence is TGTGCCAGCAGCTTAGTTTCAACAGGGGGCACTGAAGCTTTCTTT. The genes are TRBV7-2 and TRBJ1-1, with 8 nucleotides matching TRBD1. Germline CDR1 is SGHTA and CDR2 is FQGNSA. This CDR3 is built from 15 residues. V shed 1 base and J 4 bases; nucleotides not matched to a gene: 5.

CDR3 DNA: TGTGCCTGGAGGTTAGGAGGCAGGGCCTATGGCTACACCTTC. This translates into CAWRLGGRAYGYTF. V is TRBV30 and J is TRBJ1-2; perhaps TRBD1 as D (5 bases). With 3 bases removed from V and 4 bases from J, the gap between germline ends came to 15 bases. CDR1 is GTSNPN and CDR2 is SVGIG in the germline V gene (reference sequence). The length of the CDR3 is 14 residues.

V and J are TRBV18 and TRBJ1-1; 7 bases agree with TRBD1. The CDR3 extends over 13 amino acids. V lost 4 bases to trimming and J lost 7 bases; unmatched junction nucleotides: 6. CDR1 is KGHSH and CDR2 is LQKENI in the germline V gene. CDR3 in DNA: TGTGCCAGCTCACGGGACAGATTAGTTGAAGCTTTCTTT. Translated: CASSRDRLVEAFF.

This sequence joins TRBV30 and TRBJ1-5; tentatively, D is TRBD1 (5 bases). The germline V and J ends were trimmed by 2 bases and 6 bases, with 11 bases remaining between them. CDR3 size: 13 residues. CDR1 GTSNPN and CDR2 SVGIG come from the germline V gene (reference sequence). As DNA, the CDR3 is TGTGCCTGGAGTCCCCAGGGCAGTCAGCCCCAGCATTTT. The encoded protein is CAWSPQGSQPQHF.

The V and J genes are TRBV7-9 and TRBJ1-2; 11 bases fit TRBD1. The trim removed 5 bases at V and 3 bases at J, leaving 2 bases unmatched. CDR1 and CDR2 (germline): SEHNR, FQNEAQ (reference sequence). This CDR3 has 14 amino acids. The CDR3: CASSPGQGDYGYTF. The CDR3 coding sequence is TGTGCCAGCAGCCCGGGACAGGGGGACTATGGCTACACCTTC.

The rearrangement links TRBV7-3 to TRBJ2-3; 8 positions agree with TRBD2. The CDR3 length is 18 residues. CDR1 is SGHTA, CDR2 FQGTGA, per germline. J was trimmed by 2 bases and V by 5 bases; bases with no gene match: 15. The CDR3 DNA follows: TGTGCCAGCAGCCCCTACCCGGTGAAGCGGGGGATCACAGATACGCAGTATTTT. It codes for CASSPYPVKRGITDTQYF.

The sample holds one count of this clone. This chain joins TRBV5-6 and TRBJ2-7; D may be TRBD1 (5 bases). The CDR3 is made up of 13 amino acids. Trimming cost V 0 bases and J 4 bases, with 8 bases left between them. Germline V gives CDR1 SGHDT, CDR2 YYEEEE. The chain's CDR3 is CASSLGTRYEQYF. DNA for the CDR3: TGTGCCAGCAGCTTGGGGACAAGGTACGAGCAGTACTTC.

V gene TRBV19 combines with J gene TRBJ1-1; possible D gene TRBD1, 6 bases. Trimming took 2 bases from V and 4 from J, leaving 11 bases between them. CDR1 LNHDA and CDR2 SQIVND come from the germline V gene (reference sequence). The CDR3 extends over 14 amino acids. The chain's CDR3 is CASSIPGGVTEAFF. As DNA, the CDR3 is TGTGCCAGTAGTATACCCGGGGGCGTCACTGAAGCTTTCTTT. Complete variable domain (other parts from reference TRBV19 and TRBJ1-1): DGGITQSPKYLFRKEGQNVTLSCEQNLNHDAMYWYRQDPGQGLRLIYYSQIVNDFQKGDIAEGYSVSREKKESFPLTVTSAQKNPTAFYLCASSIPGGVTEAFFGQGTRLTVV.

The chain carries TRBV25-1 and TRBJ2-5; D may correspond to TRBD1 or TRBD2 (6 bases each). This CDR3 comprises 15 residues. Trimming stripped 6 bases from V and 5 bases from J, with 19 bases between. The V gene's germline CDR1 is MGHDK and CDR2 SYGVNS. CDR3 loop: CASSRGGEPGETQYF. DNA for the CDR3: TGTGCCAGCAGCAGGGGAGGAGAACCAGGGGAGACCCAGTACTTC.

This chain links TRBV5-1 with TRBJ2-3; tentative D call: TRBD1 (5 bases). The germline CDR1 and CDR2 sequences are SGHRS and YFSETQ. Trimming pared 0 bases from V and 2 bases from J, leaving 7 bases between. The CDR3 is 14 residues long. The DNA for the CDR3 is TGCGCCAGCAGCTTGGAGGGGAACACAGATACGCAGTATTTT. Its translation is CASSLEGNTDTQYF.